This T cell receptor beta chain was sequenced for a study of CD8 T cells in Susac syndrome. Roughly 0.45 to 1 ug RNA was reverse transcribed with random hexamers. TCRdb recomputed calls from the immunoSEQ multiplex PCR reads with MiXCR, one row per CDR3 protein. The table has approximately 160,000 distinct CDR3 sequences, around 92% seen once. TEMRA cells were enriched by FACS, and CD4+ and CD8+ T cells were negatively isolated. Germline CDR1 is MNHEY and CDR2 is SVGEGT. The V segment lost 6 bases and the J segment 7 bases; nucleotides outside the gene matches: 4. The CDR3 is made up of 12 amino acids.

Input material: CD4+ T cells from PBMCs. J is TRBJ2-3 and V is TRBV6-2 or TRBV6-3, with TRBD2 matching 7 bases. This sequence was found in a human donor in good health. This chain's CDR3 is CASSLAGYTQYF. CDR3 nucleotide sequence: TGTGCCAGCAGCTTAGCGGGTTATACGCAGTATTTT.